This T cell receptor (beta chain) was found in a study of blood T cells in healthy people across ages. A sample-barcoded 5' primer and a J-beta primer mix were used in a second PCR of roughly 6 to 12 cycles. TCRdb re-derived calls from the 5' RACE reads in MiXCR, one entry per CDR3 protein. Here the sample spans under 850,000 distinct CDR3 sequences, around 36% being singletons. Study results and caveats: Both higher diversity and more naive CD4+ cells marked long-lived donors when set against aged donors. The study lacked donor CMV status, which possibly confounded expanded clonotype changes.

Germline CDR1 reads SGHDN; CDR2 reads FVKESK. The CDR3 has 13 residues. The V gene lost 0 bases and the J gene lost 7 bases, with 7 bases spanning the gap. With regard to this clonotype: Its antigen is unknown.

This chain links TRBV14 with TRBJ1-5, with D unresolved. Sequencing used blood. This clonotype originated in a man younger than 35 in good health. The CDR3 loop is CASSQDMAQPQHF. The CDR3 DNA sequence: TGTGCCAGCAGCCAAGATATGGCGCAGCCCCAGCATTTT. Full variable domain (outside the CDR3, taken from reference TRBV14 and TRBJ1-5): EAGVTQFPSHSVIEKGQTVTLRCDPISGHDNLYWYRRVMGKEIKFLLHFVKESKQDESGMPNNRFLAERTGGTYSTLKVQPAELEDSGVYFCASSQDMAQPQHFGDGTRLSIL.